The entry below describes one T cell receptor (beta chain). V lost 4 bases, J lost 9 bases, and 10 bases lay in between. Germline V CDR1 and CDR2: LGHDT, YNNKEL (reference sequence). The CDR3 sequence is 13 residues long. Using immunoSEQ multiplex PCR, the repertoire was profiled, and TCRdb retains in-frame clones only, with some absent. The data contain 200,000 to 250,000 clones, approximately 87% of them singletons. This record belongs to a study of blood T cell repertoires in COVID-19. V is TRBV3-1 (or the pseudogene TRBV3-2) and J is TRBJ1-6; D is possibly TRBD1 (5 bases). The sequence was collected from a woman in her forties or fifties in a cohort exposed to, infected with or recovered from COVID-19 (not recorded which). The sample consisted of PBMCs or T cells enriched from blood (not recorded which). The CDR3 is CASSPRQFSPLHF. The CDR3 region has the DNA TGTGCCAGCAGCCCTCGACAGTTTTCACCCCTCCACTTT.